These T cell receptor beta chains were read from a single sample in a study of vaccination effects on CD4 cells after COVID-19. For these receptors, no antigen is known. Repertoires were generated with immunoSEQ multiplex PCR, while TCRdb's copy carries only in-frame clones and drops some. The sample lists tens of thousands of clones; about four fifths were seen once. This specimen consisted of CD4+ T cells from PBMCs cultured with HCoV-NL63 spike peptides, obtained before COVID-19 vaccination. Every receptor here comes from a human donor who received a COVID-19 vaccine. The CDR3 runs from the conserved cysteine through the conserved F or W. D genes are given only for firm matches. A row's size may be missing; if present it is once, few, many or a size class.

size	V	D	J	DNA	CDR3
few	TRBV15	NA	TRBJ1-5	TGTGCCACCAGCAGAGATCTTCCTGATCAGCCCCAGCATTTT	CATSRDLPDQPQHF
NA	TRBV5-1	TRBD1	TRBJ1-1	TGCGCCAGCACCAACAACGGACAGGGTTGGGGCACTGAAGCTTTCTTT	CASTNNGQGWGTEAFF
NA	TRBV30	TRBD1	TRBJ1-2	TGTGCCTGGAGTTCAGGACAGGGGTACGGTGGCTACACCTTC	CAWSSGQGYGGYTF
NA	TRBV5-1	NA	TRBJ2-4	TGCGCCAGCAGCTTGGGAATCGGGGTAGCCAAAAACATTCAGTACTTC	CASSLGIGVAKNIQYF
NA	TRBV30	NA	TRBJ1-4	TGTGCCTGGAGTGCCCTCTCGAGGACTGTTGGAGAAAAACTGTTTTTT	CAWSALSRTVGEKLFF
NA	TRBV19	NA	TRBJ1-6	TGTGCCAGTAGAAGCAGCGAGGCCTATAATTCACCCCTCCACTTT	CASRSSEAYNSPLHF
NA	TRBV14	NA	TRBJ2-5	TGTGCCAGCAGCCAACTTGGTGCGATCGGGGAGACCCAGTACTTC	CASSQLGAIGETQYF
NA	TRBV6-2/TRBV6-3	NA	TRBJ1-2	TGTGCCAGCAGCAGACACGGTTTGAGACCTCAATCCTATGGCTACACCTTC	CASSRHGLRPQSYGYTF
NA	TRBV2	NA	TRBJ1-2	TGTGCCAGCAGGCGAGGACAGAACTATGGCTACACCTTC	CASRRGQNYGYTF
NA	TRBV4-1	NA	TRBJ2-5	TGCGCCAGCAGCCGACTGCGATTGTTGGAGACCCAGTACTTC	CASSRLRLLETQYF
NA	TRBV18	TRBD1	TRBJ1-6	TGTGCCAGCTCACCGGGACAGGGGTTCCTAAATTCACCCCTCCACTTT	CASSPGQGFLNSPLHF
few	TRBV10-3	NA	TRBJ2-2	TGTGCCATCAGAATGACATCCGCGAACACCGGGGAGCTGTTTTTT	CAIRMTSANTGELFF
NA	TRBV2	NA	TRBJ1-1	TGTGCCAGCAGAGTTCAACAGGGGAACACTGAAGCTTTCTTT	CASRVQQGNTEAFF
NA	TRBV19	NA	TRBJ1-2	TGTGCCAGTAGGGAGGATAACCAAGTCTATGGCTACACCTTC	CASREDNQVYGYTF
few	TRBV28	NA	TRBJ1-1	TGTGCCAGCAGTTTAGTTAGCCTGAACACTGAAGCTTTCTTT	CASSLVSLNTEAFF
few	TRBV6-1	NA	TRBJ1-1	TGTGCCAGCAGTGAACAGGGGATTGGGACTGAAGCTTTCTTT	CASSEQGIGTEAFF